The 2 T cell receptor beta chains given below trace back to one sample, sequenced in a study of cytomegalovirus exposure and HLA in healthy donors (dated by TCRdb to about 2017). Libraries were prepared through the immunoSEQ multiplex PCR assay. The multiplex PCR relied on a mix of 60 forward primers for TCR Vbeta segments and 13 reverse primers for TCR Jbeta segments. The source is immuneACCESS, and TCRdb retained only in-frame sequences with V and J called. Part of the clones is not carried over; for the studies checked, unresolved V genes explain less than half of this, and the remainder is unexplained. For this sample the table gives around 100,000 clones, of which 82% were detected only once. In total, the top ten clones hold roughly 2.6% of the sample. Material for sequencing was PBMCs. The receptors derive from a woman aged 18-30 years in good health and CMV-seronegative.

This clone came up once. The CDR3 DNA sequence: TGTGCAAGTCGCTTAGCGCAGGAGTGCGGGGGCTCCTACAATGAGCAGTTCTTC. Residues: CASRLAQECGGSYNEQFF. V is TRBV12-2 and J is TRBJ2-1; TRBD2 reflects the table's D call only, with no check against the DNA. TRBV12-2 is a documented pseudogene. The CDR3 covers 18 residues.

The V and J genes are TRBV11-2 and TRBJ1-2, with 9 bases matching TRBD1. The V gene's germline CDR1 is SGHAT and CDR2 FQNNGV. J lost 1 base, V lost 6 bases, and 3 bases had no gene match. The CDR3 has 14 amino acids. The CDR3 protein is CASSQTGGNYGYTF. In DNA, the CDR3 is TGTGCCAGCAGTCAGACAGGGGGTAACTATGGCTACACCTTC.